This T cell receptor (beta chain) was documented in a study of blood T cell repertoires in COVID-19. Overall study context: Donors in the United States, Italy and Spain gave samples during acute or convalescent COVID-19. Sources were T cells, B-cell-depleted T cells, or PBMCs; the material itself was cDNA or gDNA.

In the source study's methods: Scientists estimated how many nucleated cells there were by amplifying reference gene primers. Some clones are missing from TCRdb's copy, which holds only in-frame ones; the method was immunoSEQ multiplex PCR. Clonal size and the V and J genes are those of that table, whereas D and trimming came from the DNA. This sample has 98,000 or so clones, with roughly 85% found just once. V lost 4 bases and J 3 bases, leaving 4 bases between the germline ends. This CDR3 has 12 amino acids. The sample was peripheral blood. The gene calls are TRBV12-3 or TRBV12-4 and TRBJ1-5; D is undetermined. This receptor was taken from a human donor in a cohort sampled during active COVID-19. The CDR3 sequence: CASSSNNQPQHF. The CDR3 DNA is TGTGCCAGCAGTTCAAACAATCAGCCCCAGCATTTT.